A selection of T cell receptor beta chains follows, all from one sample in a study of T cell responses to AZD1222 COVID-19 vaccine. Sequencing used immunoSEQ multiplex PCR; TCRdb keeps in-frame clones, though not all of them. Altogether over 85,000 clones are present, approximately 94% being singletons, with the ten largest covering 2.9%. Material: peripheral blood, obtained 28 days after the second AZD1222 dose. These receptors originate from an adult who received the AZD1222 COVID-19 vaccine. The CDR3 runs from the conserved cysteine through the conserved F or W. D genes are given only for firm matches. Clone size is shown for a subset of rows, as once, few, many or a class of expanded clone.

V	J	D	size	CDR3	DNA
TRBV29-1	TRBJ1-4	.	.	CSVPGPANEKLFF	TGCAGCGTTCCCGGACCGGCTAATGAAAAACTGTTTTTT
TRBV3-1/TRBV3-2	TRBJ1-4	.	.	CASSWGPGGINEKLFF	TGTGCCAGCAGCTGGGGCCCCGGGGGAATTAATGAAAAACTGTTTTTT
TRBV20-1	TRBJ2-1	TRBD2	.	CSASRLAGAGGNEQFF	TGCAGTGCTAGTAGGCTAGCGGGCGCCGGTGGGAATGAGCAGTTCTTC
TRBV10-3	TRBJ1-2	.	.	CAINGRHNGGYTF	TGTGCCATCAACGGCAGGCACAATGGGGGCTACACCTTC
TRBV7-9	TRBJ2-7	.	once	CASSRRESYEQYF	TGTGCCAGCAGCCGCCGGGAGTCCTACGAGCAGTACTTC
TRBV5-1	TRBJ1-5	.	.	CASSLNGGSNQPQHF	TGCGCCAGCAGCTTGAATGGGGGGAGCAATCAGCCCCAGCATTTT
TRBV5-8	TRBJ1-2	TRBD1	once	CASSSGTAYGYTF	TGTGCCAGCAGCTCCGGGACAGCTTATGGCTACACCTTC
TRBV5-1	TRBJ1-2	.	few	CASSFRTENYGYTF	TGCGCCAGCAGCTTTCGGACAGAAAACTATGGCTACACCTTC
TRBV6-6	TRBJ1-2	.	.	CASSSTETRHGYTF	TGTGCCAGCAGTTCCACGGAGACTCGGCATGGCTACACCTTC
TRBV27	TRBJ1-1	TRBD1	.	CASSQLSTGVKGEAFF	TGTGCCAGCAGTCAATTATCGACAGGGGTAAAGGGTGAAGCTTTCTTT
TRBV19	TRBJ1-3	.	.	CASSMFGNTIYF	TGTGCCAGTAGTATGTTTGGAAACACCATATATTTT
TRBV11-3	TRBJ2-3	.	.	CASSYAYTDTQYF	TGTGCCAGCAGCTACGCATACACAGATACGCAGTATTTT
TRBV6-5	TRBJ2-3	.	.	CASSSIAASTDTQYF	TGTGCCAGCAGTTCTATAGCGGCTAGCACAGATACGCAGTATTTT
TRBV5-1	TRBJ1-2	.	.	CASSLAGGGYTF	TGCGCCAGCAGCTTGGCCGGTGGCGGCTACACCTTC
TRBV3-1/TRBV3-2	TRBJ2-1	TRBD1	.	CASSPGGIHSYNEQFF	TGTGCCAGCAGCCCAGGGGGAATCCACTCCTACAATGAGCAGTTCTTC
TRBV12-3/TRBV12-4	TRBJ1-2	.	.	CASSLENYGYTF	TGTGCCAGCAGCCTCGAGAACTATGGCTACACCTTC
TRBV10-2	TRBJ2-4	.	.	CASSEPGLKNIQYF	TGCGCCAGCAGTGAGCCGGGACTCAAAAACATTCAGTACTTC
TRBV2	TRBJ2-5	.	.	CASSTIIGGETQYF	TGTGCCAGCAGTACTATAATTGGGGGGGAGACCCAGTACTTC
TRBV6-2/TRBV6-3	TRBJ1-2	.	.	CASSWDKGYGYTF	TGTGCCAGCAGTTGGGACAAGGGCTATGGCTACACCTTC
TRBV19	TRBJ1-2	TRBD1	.	CASSGPQGAVIRGYTF	TGTGCCAGTAGTGGCCCGCAGGGGGCGGTTATTCGTGGCTACACCTTC
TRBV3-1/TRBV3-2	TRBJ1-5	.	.	CASSQFTGVDQPQHF	TGTGCCAGCAGCCAATTTACCGGGGTTGATCAGCCCCAGCATTTT
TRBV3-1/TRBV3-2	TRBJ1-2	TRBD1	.	CASRPTGGYYGYTF	TGTGCCAGCAGACCGACAGGGGGGTACTATGGCTACACCTTC
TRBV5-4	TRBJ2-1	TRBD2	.	CASSFLAGGFNEQFF	TGTGCCAGCAGCTTTCTAGCGGGAGGTTTCAATGAGCAGTTCTTC
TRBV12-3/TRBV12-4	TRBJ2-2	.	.	CATFTGDTGELFF	TGTGCCACCTTCACCGGAGACACCGGGGAGCTGTTTTTT
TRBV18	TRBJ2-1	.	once	CASSPPSATSSYNEQFF	TGTGCCAGCTCACCCCCATCAGCTACAAGCTCCTACAATGAGCAGTTCTTC
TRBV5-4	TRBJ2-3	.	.	CASSLTHRVTDTQYF	TGTGCCAGCAGCTTGACCCACAGGGTCACAGATACGCAGTATTTT
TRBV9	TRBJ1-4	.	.	CASSVGRSDEKLFF	TGTGCCAGCAGCGTAGGTAGATCAGATGAAAAACTGTTTTTT
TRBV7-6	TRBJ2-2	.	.	CASSGRGGTGELFF	TGTGCCAGCAGCGGGCGAGGGGGCACCGGGGAGCTGTTTTTT
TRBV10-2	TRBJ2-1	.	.	CASNFSRGGTEQFF	TGCGCCAGCAACTTCTCCAGAGGAGGGACTGAGCAGTTCTTC
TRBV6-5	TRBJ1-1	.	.	CASRPTGRTEAFF	TGTGCCAGCAGGCCGACAGGTCGTACTGAAGCTTTCTTT
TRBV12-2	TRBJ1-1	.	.	CASRLARSDRGVPEAFF	TGTGCAAGTCGCTTAGCTCGGTCGGACAGGGGTGTACCTGAAGCTTTCTTT
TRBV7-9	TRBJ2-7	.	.	CASSHSISEQYF	TGTGCCAGCAGCCACAGCATTTCCGAGCAGTACTTC